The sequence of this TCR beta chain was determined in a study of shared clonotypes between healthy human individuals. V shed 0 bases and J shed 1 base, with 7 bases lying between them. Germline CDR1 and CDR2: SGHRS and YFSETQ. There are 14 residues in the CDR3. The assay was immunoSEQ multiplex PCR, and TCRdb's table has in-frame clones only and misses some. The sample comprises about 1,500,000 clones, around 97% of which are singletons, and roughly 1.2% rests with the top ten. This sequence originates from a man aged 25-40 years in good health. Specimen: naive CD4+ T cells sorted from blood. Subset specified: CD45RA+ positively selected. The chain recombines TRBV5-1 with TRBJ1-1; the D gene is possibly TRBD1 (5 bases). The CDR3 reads CASSLGGENTEAFF. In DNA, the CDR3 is TGCGCCAGCAGCTTGGGAGGGGAGAACACTGAAGCTTTCTTT.